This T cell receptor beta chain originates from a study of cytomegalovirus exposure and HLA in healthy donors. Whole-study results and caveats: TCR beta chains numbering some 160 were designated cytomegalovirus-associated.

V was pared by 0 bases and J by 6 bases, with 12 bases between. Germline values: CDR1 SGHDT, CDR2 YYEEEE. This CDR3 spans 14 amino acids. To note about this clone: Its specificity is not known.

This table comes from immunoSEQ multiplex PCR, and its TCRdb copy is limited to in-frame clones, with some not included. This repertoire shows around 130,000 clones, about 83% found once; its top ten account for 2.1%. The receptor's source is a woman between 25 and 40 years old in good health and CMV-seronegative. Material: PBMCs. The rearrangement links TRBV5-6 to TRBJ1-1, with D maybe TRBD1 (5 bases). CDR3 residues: CASSLVGGRPEAFF. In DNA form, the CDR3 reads TGTGCCAGCAGCTTGGTGGGGGGACGACCTGAAGCTTTCTTT.